The T cell receptor (beta chain) described here comes from a study of shared clonotypes between healthy human individuals. Study-wide results and caveats: Clonotypes shared by all four sorted-subset donors had higher generation probabilities than non-shared clonotypes. The study generally estimated greater richness for naive than memory subsets.

CD4+ cells yielded CD45RA+ naive and CD45RA-negative memory subsets. The CDR3 length is 16 residues. Germline loops: CDR1 SGHNT, CDR2 YENEEA. The V gene end was trimmed by 5 bases and the J gene end by 6 bases; junction bases not matched to a gene: 7. Produced via immunoSEQ multiplex PCR; TCRdb's table is partial and in-frame only. The repertoire holds about 710,000 clones, 60% to 75% seen once, with around 2% in the top ten. With regard to this clone: Its antigen remains unknown.

This sequence originates from a young woman in good health. The chain couples TRBV11-3 to TRBJ2-2; 12 bases agree with TRBD2. Sequencing was done on a sample of memory CD4+ T cells sorted from blood. Subset specified: CD45RA-negative fraction. CDR3 in DNA: TGTGCCAGCAGCCGCTCCCTAGCGGGAGGGCCCGGGGAGCTGTTTTTT. The encoded protein is CASSRSLAGGPGELFF.